The 17 T cell receptor beta chains in this list originate from one sample, sequenced in a study of cytomegalovirus exposure and HLA in healthy donors. Profiling relied on immunoSEQ multiplex PCR, and the TCRdb table lists in-frame clones only, not all of them. The data show 30,000 to 40,000 clones, approximately 95% seen once. Sequenced: PBMCs. The receptors were sampled from a man between 18 and 35 years old in good health and CMV-seronegative.

The V gene is TRBV28, the J gene TRBJ2-7, with 7 bases lining up with TRBD2. CDR3 length: 14 residues. J gave up 3 bases and V 3 bases, and 5 bases lay outside the gene matches. In germline, CDR1 is MDHEN, CDR2 SYDVKM. The CDR3 DNA follows: TGTGCCAGCAGTTTTCGCGGGAGCTTCTACGAGCAGTACTTC. Translated, it gives CASSFRGSFYEQYF.

V is TRBV9 and J is TRBJ2-7; TRBD1 aligns across 10 bases. In germline, CDR1 is SGDLS, CDR2 YYNGEE. With 3 bases clipped from V and 5 bases from J, the junction kept 5 bases outside the gene matches. The CDR3 totals 14 residues. The CDR3 reads CASSAGGQGNEQYF. CDR3 sequence (DNA): TGTGCCAGCAGCGCCGGGGGACAGGGGAACGAGCAGTACTTC.

The chain recombines TRBV1 with TRBJ2-2; the table assigns TRBD2, which was not confirmed against the DNA. TRBV1 is an annotated pseudogene. The CDR3 spans 23 residues. The CDR3 DNA reads as TGCACCGGCAGCCTTGCCCAGGGACTAGCGGGAGGGCTAGACAGGGTTCGTACCGGGGAGCTGTTTTTT. It specifies CTGSLAQGLAGGLDRVRTGELFF.

This clone was detected a few times. This sequence joins TRBV6-4 and TRBJ2-1; the match to TRBD2 covers 11 bases. V shed 0 bases, J shed 5 bases, and the junction held 3 bases outside the gene matches. Germline loops: CDR1 MRHNA, CDR2 SNTAGT. The CDR3 has 16 residues. The CDR3 is CASSDSIAGGHNEQFF. CDR3 in DNA: TGTGCCAGCAGTGACTCCATAGCGGGGGGGCACAATGAGCAGTTCTTC.

The chain recombines TRBV30 with TRBJ1-2; 8 bases are a match to TRBD1. The length of the CDR3 is 13 residues. V shed 2 bases, J shed 6 bases, and the junction held 5 bases outside the gene matches. From germline, CDR1 is GTSNPN and CDR2 SVGIG (reference sequence). CDR3: CAWSLDRADGYTF. The CDR3 region has the DNA TGTGCCTGGAGTCTGGACAGGGCCGATGGCTACACCTTC.

The chain combines TRBV18 with TRBJ1-1; D is possibly TRBD1 (5 bases). V dropped 3 bases and J dropped 0 bases, with 11 bases sitting between them. The CDR3 is 15 residues long. Germline V gives CDR1 KGHSH, CDR2 LQKENI. The CDR3 DNA reads TGTGCCAGCTCACCTAGTATGGACATGAACACTGAAGCTTTCTTT. Translated, it gives CASSPSMDMNTEAFF.

The CDR3 protein is CAWSVVGVGNQPQHF. Written as DNA, the CDR3 is TGTGCCTGGAGTGTTGTGGGAGTGGGCAATCAGCCCCAGCATTTT. The chain recombines TRBV30 with TRBJ1-5; D not resolved. The CDR3 covers 15 residues. The ends were cut back, 0 bases at V and 2 bases at J, with 11 bases in the middle. Germline-derived CDR1 and CDR2 are GTSNPN and SVGIG (reference sequence).

The CDR3 DNA sequence: TGTGCCAGCAGCCGGACTTTCCAAGAGACCCAGTACTTC. As protein: CASSRTFQETQYF. This chain uses TRBV27 with TRBJ2-5; D possibly corresponds to TRBD2 (5 bases). Germline assignment: CDR1 MNHEY and CDR2 SMNVEV (reference sequence). This CDR3 comprises 13 residues. Trimming took off 6 bases at V and 1 base at J, with 9 bases between the two ends.

This clone was recorded a few times. This chain links TRBV4-1 with TRBJ2-2; D call uncertain. With 6 bases removed from V and 6 bases from J, the gap between germline ends came to 11 bases. Germline V gives CDR1 MGHRA, CDR2 YSYEKL. This CDR3 has 13 amino acids. DNA of the CDR3: TGCGCCAGCAGGCTTGCGGCGGCCGGGGAGCTGTTTTTT. This translates into CASRLAAAGELFF.

The CDR3 loop reads CASSFRGTSSYNEQFF. DNA of the CDR3: TGTGCCAGCAGCTTCCGGGGGACTAGCTCCTACAATGAGCAGTTCTTC. The V gene is TRBV5-5, the J gene TRBJ2-1; TRBD2 matches at 8 bases. This CDR3 is 16 amino acids long. Germline-derived CDR1 and CDR2 are SGHKS and YYEKEE (reference sequence). The V gene end was trimmed by 2 bases and the J gene end by 0 bases; junction bases not matched to a gene: 4.

V and J are TRBV27 and TRBJ2-2; 7 bases are a match to TRBD2. The CDR3 has 14 residues. Germline CDR1 reads MNHEY; CDR2 reads SMNVEV (reference sequence). The V gene end was trimmed by 3 bases and the J gene end by 10 bases; junction bases not matched to a gene: 8. CDR3 nucleotides: TGTGCCAGCAGTTTGGTTCCGGGGGGTGAGGAGCTGTTTTTT. Amino acid sequence: CASSLVPGGEELFF.

This rearrangement joins TRBV25-1 to TRBJ2-1; 8 bases agree with TRBD2. The germline gives CDR1 MGHDK, CDR2 SYGVNS. J lost 8 bases, V lost 4 bases, and 13 bases had no gene match. The CDR3 totals 16 residues. The CDR3 nucleotides are TGTGCCAGCAGTGGAAGGAGCGGGAGAAGGCGAGATGAGCAGTTCTTC. It yields the protein CASSGRSGRRRDEQFF.

This chain connects TRBV10-3 to TRBJ1-1; D is possibly TRBD1 (6 bases). CDR3 length: 14 amino acids. Germline V gene sequence: CDR1 ENHRY, CDR2 SYGVKD. V gave up 11 bases and J gave up 4 bases, with 20 bases separating them. CDR3 coding DNA: TGTGCCTCAGAGGAGGGGGGGCGGGGCACTGAAGCTTTCTTT. The encoded protein is CASEEGGRGTEAFF.

The rearrangement links TRBV30 to TRBJ1-4, with D possibly being TRBD1 (6 bases). CDR3 length: 12 residues. The V end was cut by 5 bases, the J end by 8 bases, with 12 bases between. Germline V gene lookup returns CDR1 GTSNPN and CDR2 SVGIG (reference sequence). CDR3 region: CAWGGWGEKLFF. CDR3 DNA: TGTGCCTGGGGGGGCTGGGGGGAAAAACTGTTTTTT.

The chain recombines TRBV18 with TRBJ1-5, with D hard to call. The CDR3 contains 14 residues. V shed 3 bases and J shed 1 base, with 7 bases lying between them. Germline V lookup: CDR1 KGHSH, CDR2 LQKENI. The CDR3 DNA reads TGTGCCAGCTCACCCGCCCGGAGCAATCAGCCCCAGCATTTT. Amino acid sequence: CASSPARSNQPQHF. Using reference TRBV18 and TRBJ1-5 for the parts outside the CDR3, the full variable domain is NAGVMQNPRHLVRRRGQEARLRCSPMKGHSHVYWYRQLPEEGLKFMVYLQKENIIDESGMPKERFSAEFPKEGPSILRIQQVVRGDSAAYFCASSPARSNQPQHFGDGTRLSIL.

This chain links TRBV6-5 with TRBJ1-3; possible D gene TRBD1, 5 bases. The length of the CDR3 is 15 residues. Germline CDR1 reads MNHEY; CDR2 reads SVGAGI. V shed 2 bases and J shed 0 bases, with 8 bases lying between them. CDR3 residues: CASSYGGSSGNTIYF. The CDR3 region has the DNA TGTGCCAGCAGTTACGGGGGGAGCTCTGGAAACACCATATATTTT.

This clone has a handful of counts. J is TRBJ1-6 and V is TRBV21-1. TRBV21-1 is a known pseudogene. CDR3 length: 15 amino acids. In DNA, the CDR3 is TGTGCCAGCAGCAAAGAAGAGGGAAGGGTTTCACCCCTCCACTTT. Amino acids: CASSKEEGRVSPLHF.